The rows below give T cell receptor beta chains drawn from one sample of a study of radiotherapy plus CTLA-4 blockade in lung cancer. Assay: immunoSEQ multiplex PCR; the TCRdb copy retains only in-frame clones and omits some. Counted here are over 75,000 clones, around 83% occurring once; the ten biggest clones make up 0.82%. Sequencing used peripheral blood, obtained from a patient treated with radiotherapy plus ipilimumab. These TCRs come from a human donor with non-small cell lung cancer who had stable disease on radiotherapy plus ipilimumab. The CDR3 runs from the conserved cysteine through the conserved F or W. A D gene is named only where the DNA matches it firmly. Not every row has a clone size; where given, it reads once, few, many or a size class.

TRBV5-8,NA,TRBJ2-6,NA,TGTGCCAGCAGCTTCCAGGAGGGAAGGGTCGAAGGGGCCAACGTCCTGACTTTC,CASSFQEGRVEGANVLTF
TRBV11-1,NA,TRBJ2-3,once,TGTGCCAGCAGTAGTCGCGTCAGGTCGGCCCGCACAGATACGCAGTATTTT,CASSSRVRSARTDTQYF
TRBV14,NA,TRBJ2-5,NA,TGTGCCAGCAGCCAGAGGGGCCCGGAGACCCAGTACTTC,CASSQRGPETQYF
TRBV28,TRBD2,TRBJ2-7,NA,TGTGCCAGCAGTTCCTCTAGCGGGAGGGCCTACGAGCAGTACTTC,CASSSSSGRAYEQYF
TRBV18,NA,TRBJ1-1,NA,TGTGCCAGCTCACCTCCGGGGGGGCAGTTTGAAGCTTTCTTT,CASSPPGGQFEAFF
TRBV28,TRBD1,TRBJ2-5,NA,TGTGCCAGCAGCCCCAACCCGAATACAGGGGCCCGGGAGACCCAGTACTTC,CASSPNPNTGARETQYF
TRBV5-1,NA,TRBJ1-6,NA,TGCGCCAGCAGCTTGGAAGGAAATAATTCACCCCTCCACTTT,CASSLEGNNSPLHF
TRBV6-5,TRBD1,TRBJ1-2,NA,TGTGCCAGCAGTTCGAGACAGGGTCTTTCTAACTATGGCTACACCTTC,CASSSRQGLSNYGYTF
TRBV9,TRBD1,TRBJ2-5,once,TGTGCCAGCAGCGTAGAAGCAGGGGGCCGGGAGACCCAGTACTTC,CASSVEAGGRETQYF
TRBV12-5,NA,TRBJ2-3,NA,TGTGCTAGTGGCCGGGGGGCCGAAGATACGCAGTATTTT,CASGRGAEDTQYF
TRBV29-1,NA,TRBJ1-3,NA,TGCAGCGTTAGCGTCGGGGATGGAAACACCATATATTTT,CSVSVGDGNTIYF
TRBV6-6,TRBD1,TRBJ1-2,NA,TGTGCCAGCATTATGACAGGGGCTCTAGGCTACACCTTC,CASIMTGALGYTF
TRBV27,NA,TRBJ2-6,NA,TGTGCCAGCAGGGGCTTAGGCAGACCTGGGGCCAACGTCCTGACTTTC,CASRGLGRPGANVLTF
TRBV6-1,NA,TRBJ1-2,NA,TGTGCCAGCAGTGTTAGTAGGGTAATTGGCTACACCTTC,CASSVSRVIGYTF
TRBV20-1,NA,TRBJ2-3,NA,TGCAGTGCTCCAATAACAGATACGCAGTATTTT,CSAPITDTQYF
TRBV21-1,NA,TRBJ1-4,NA,TGTGCCAGCAGCGAAGGTACTATCGGGGAGCCTGAAAAACTGTTTTTT,CASSEGTIGEPEKLFF
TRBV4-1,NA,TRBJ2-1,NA,TGCGCCAGCAGCTCCCCCCCGCCAGCGGGCTACAATGAGCAGTTCTTC,CASSSPPPAGYNEQFF
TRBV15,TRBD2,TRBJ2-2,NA,TGTGCCACCAGCAGAGAAAGCGGATTTAGCGGGGCCACCTTAGGCACCGGGGAGCTGTTTTTT,CATSRESGFSGATLGTGELFF
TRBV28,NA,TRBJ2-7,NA,TGTGCCAGCAGCTCCCCCCCAGGGGTGAGGCCCCGATACGAGCAGTACTTC,CASSSPPGVRPRYEQYF
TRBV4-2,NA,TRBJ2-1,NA,TGTGCCAGCAGCCAAGAGTGGGAAGGGTCAATTGGGGGTGAGCAGTTCTTC,CASSQEWEGSIGGEQFF
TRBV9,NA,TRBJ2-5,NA,TGTGCCAGCAGCGTAGGCGTGAGTTTCCAAGAGACCCAGTACTTC,CASSVGVSFQETQYF
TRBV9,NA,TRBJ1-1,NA,TGTGCCAGCAGCGTAGGTTCAGAAGCTTTCTTT,CASSVGSEAFF
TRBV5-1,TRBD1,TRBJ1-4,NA,TGCGCCAGCAGCTTGGGGACAGGGGCCGAAAGGAAACTGTTTTTT,CASSLGTGAERKLFF
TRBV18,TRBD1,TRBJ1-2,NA,TGTGCCAGCTCACCACGACAGGGGGCGGCTAACTATGGCTACACCTTC,CASSPRQGAANYGYTF
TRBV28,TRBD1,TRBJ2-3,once,TGTGCCAGCAGTTCCCCCCCCGGACAGGGGTTCGGCACAGATACGCAGTATTTT,CASSSPPGQGFGTDTQYF
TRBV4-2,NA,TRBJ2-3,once,TGTGCCAGCAGCGGTGGTCTAGCTGGGATCGTCACAGATACGCAGTATTTT,CASSGGLAGIVTDTQYF
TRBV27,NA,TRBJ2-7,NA,TGTGCCAGCAGCCCCGGGAGACGCGAGCAGTACTTC,CASSPGRREQYF
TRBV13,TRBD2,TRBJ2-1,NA,TGTGCCAGCAGTCAAAGCGGGAGGCCCTACAATGAGCAGTTCTTC,CASSQSGRPYNEQFF
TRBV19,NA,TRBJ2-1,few,TGTGCCAGTAGTACCGGACTCATTCGGGGCCCCTACAATGAGCAGTTCTTC,CASSTGLIRGPYNEQFF
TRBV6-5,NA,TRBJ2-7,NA,TGTGCCAGCAGTTACTCTACTACCCCGGGGGCTGCATTATTTTTC,CASSYSTTPGAALFF
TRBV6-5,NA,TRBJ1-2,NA,TGTGCCAGCAGACCGAACGGGGGATGGGGCTATGGCTACACCTTC,CASRPNGGWGYGYTF